The 4 T cell receptor beta chains in this list originate from one sample, sequenced in a study of regulatory T cells in long-lasting Graves disease. Investigators prepared the TCR beta libraries by applying iRepertoire HTBI primers and Arm-PCR of CDR3 regions. Each CDR3 protein is one row after TCRdb ran MiXCR on the multiplex PCR reads. Of about 310,000 distinct CDR3 sequences listed, approximately 20% are singletons. As to time point: persistent/refractory GD, antithyroid drugs over 5 years with positive TRAb. PBMC RNA was the source of the TCR library. The sample in question was peripheral blood mononuclear cells (PBMCs), obtained when the disease was refractory, from a patient treated with antithyroid drugs. The receptors stem from a female donor with Graves disease.

The gene calls are TRBV9 and TRBJ2-7; 9 bases fit TRBD1. The CDR3 has 15 residues. Trimming at V came to 0 bases and at J to 1 base, leaving 2 bases not matched to a gene. Germline CDR1 and CDR2: SGDLS and YYNGEE. As DNA, the CDR3 is TGTGCCAGCAGCGTAGGAGGGACAGGGTCCTACGAGCAGTACTTC. Its protein is CASSVGGTGSYEQYF.

Comment on this clonotype: It is likely a read error: a sequence one base away is far more abundant. J is TRBJ1-2 and V is TRBV28, with no clear D. Germline V gene lookup returns CDR1 MDHEN and CDR2 SYDVKM. CDR3 length: 12 residues. CDR3 in amino acids: CASSQGPGGCTF. The CDR3 DNA sequence: TGTGCCAGCAGCCAAGGACCGGGAGGCTGCACCTTC.

This clonotype occurred many times. Mismatch with germline at one junction end may stem from a read error. The genes are TRBV5-1 and TRBJ2-7; 7 nucleotides align to TRBD1. The V gene's germline CDR1 is SGHRS and CDR2 YFSETQ. The CDR3 runs to 14 residues. The CDR3 DNA is TGTGCCAGCAGCCGTACAGGGGCCTCCTACGAGCAGTACTTC. Residues: CASSRTGASYEQYF.

The J gene is TRBJ2-7, the V gene TRBV20-1; D ambiguous. V lost 3 bases and J lost 0, with 12 bases in between. The CDR3 consists of 14 residues. Germline V gives CDR1 DFQATT, CDR2 SNEGSKA (reference sequence). The CDR3 here is CSASSVHSSYEQYF. CDR3 nucleotide sequence: TGCAGTGCTAGTAGTGTGCACAGCTCCTACGAGCAGTACTTC.